This TCR beta chain derives from a study of blood T cells in healthy people across ages. Per germline, CDR1 DFQATT and CDR2 SNEGSKA (reference sequence). V was shortened by 3 bases and J by 1 base, with 9 bases between the two germline ends. The CDR3 covers 13 residues. This clonotype has only one observation. Through a sample-barcoded 5' primer and a J-beta primer mix, a second PCR was run for roughly 6 to 12 cycles. Using its own MiXCR run on the 5' RACE reads, TCRdb lists one record per CDR3 protein. The sample includes over 500,000 distinct CDR3 sequences, about a quarter seen only once; the top ten take 3% to 4%. This same sample was also part of a study on T cells of mothers and their children. This second report adds: Each child contributed some 3 million TCR beta CDR3 reads, while each mother contributed over 8 million.

Sequenced sample: blood. The chain carries TRBV20-1 and TRBJ1-1; D is ambiguous. The receptor was derived from a boy younger than 10 in good health. The CDR3 region is CSASESPNTEAFF. CDR3 nucleotides: TGCAGTGCTAGTGAGAGTCCGAACACTGAAGCTTTCTTT.